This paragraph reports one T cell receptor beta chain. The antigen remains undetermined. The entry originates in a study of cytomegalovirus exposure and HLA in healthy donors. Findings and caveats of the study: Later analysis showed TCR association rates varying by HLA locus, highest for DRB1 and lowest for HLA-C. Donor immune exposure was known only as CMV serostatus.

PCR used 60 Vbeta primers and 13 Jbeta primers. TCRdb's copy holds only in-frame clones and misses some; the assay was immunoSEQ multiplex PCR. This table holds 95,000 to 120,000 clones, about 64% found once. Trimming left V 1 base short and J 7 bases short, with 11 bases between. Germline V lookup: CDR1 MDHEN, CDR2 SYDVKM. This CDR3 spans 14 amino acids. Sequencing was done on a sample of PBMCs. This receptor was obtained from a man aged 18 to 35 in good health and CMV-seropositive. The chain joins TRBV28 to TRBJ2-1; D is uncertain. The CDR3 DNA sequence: TGTGCCAGCAGTTTATTACTAAACCTTAATGAGCAGTTCTTC. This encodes CASSLLLNLNEQFF.